These T cell receptor beta chains were read from a single sample in a study of shared clonotypes between healthy human individuals. Assay: immunoSEQ multiplex PCR; the TCRdb copy retains only in-frame clones and omits some. The sample has 2 million to 2.5 million clones, more than 80% seen once. The material sequenced was naive CD4+ T cells from PBMCs. These receptor sequences come from a man aged 18-30 years in good health. Some clones in this sample may be carry-over from other donors' samples. The CDR3 runs from the conserved cysteine through the conserved F or W. A D gene is named only where the DNA matches it firmly. Clone size is given for some rows only: seen once, a few or many times, or a class if the clone is expanded.

TRBJ2-5 once TRBV19 TRBD1 TGTGCCAGCGGGACAGGGGGACAACTAGAGACCCAGTACTTC CASGTGGQLETQYF
TRBJ2-7 . TRBV28 TRBD1 TGTGCCAGCAGTCCCCCGGGACAGGGCCCCTACGAGCAGTACTTC CASSPPGQGPYEQYF
TRBJ2-7 . TRBV9 TRBD1 TGTGCCAGCAGCCGGACAGGGGAACAACGCTACGAGCAGTACTTC CASSRTGEQRYEQYF
TRBJ2-7 . TRBV7-2 . TGTGCCAGCAGCTTAGGTAGCGTTCGCTACGAGCAGTACTTC CASSLGSVRYEQYF
TRBJ1-1 few TRBV28 . TGTGCCAGCAGTTTGCCGAGGGGAGGCACTGAAGCTTTCTTT CASSLPRGGTEAFF
TRBJ2-7 . TRBV5-6 . TGTGCCAGCAGCTTGGGGGGGTTCCAGTACTTC CASSLGGFQYF
TRBJ2-2 once TRBV7-3 . TGTGCCAGCAGCAAAGGAGGGGGAGTGGGTTATACCGGGGAGCTGTTTTTT CASSKGGGVGYTGELFF
TRBJ1-3 . TRBV5-1 . TGCGCCAGCAGCCGGGAGGGCGCCACCTCTGGAAACACCATATATTTT CASSREGATSGNTIYF
TRBJ1-5 . TRBV30 . TGTGCCTGGAGTGGAGGGAAGGATCAGCCCCAGCATTTT CAWSGGKDQPQHF
TRBJ1-4 . TRBV10-3 . TGTGCCATCAGTGGATCGGAGGCAGGGAGGGGAAAACTGTTTTTT CAISGSEAGRGKLFF
TRBJ2-7 . TRBV19 . TGTGCCAGTACTGGGCTGAGCTCCTACGAGCAGTACTTC CASTGLSSYEQYF
TRBJ2-5 . TRBV7-2 . TGTGCCAGCAGCTTAACCCAAGAGACCCAGTACTTC CASSLTQETQYF
TRBJ2-3 . TRBV10-2 . TGCGCCTCCACGTCTCGGGGCACAGATACGCAGTATTTT CASTSRGTDTQYF
TRBJ2-7 . TRBV5-1 . TGCGCCAGCAGCCCCCCCGGCCGGGGAAGCCACGAGCAGTACTTC CASSPPGRGSHEQYF
TRBJ2-7 . TRBV25-1 . TGTGCCAGCAGTGACTTCCCCAGGGGCTTAAACTACGAGCAGTACTTC CASSDFPRGLNYEQYF
TRBJ2-2 . TRBV6-5 . TGTGCCAGCACCACAGAGGGACGAAACACCGGGGAGCTGTTTTTT CASTTEGRNTGELFF
TRBJ2-3 . TRBV28 TRBD2 TGTGCCAGCAGTCCAAGGGGACTAGCGGGAGCTCGGCACGGCACAGATACGCAGTATTTT CASSPRGLAGARHGTDTQYF
TRBJ1-5 . TRBV6-6 . TGTGCCAGCAGTCTAGGGTATAGCAATCAGCCCCAGCATTTT CASSLGYSNQPQHF
TRBJ2-2 . TRBV9 TRBD2 TGTGCCAGCAGCGTAGGCGGGAGGCACACCGGGGAGCTGTTTTTT CASSVGGRHTGELFF
TRBJ1-5 once TRBV2 TRBD1 TGTGCCAGCAGTTTCGACAGGGGAAATCAGCCCCAGCATTTT CASSFDRGNQPQHF
TRBJ1-4 . TRBV5-1 TRBD1 TGCGCCAGCAGCTTGGACGGGACAGCCTTGTTTTTT CASSLDGTALFF
TRBJ2-3 . TRBV19 TRBD2 TGTGCCAGTAGTATTCCTAGCGGGTTGGATACGCAGTATTTT CASSIPSGLDTQYF
TRBJ1-4 . TRBV11-2 . TGTGCCAGCAGAAAATCGGGAGGGGGAAATGAAAAACTGTTTTTT CASRKSGGGNEKLFF
TRBJ1-1 once TRBV9 TRBD1 TGTGCCAGCAGCTCCCGGGACAGGGATAACACTGAAGCTTTCTTT CASSSRDRDNTEAFF
TRBJ2-7 . TRBV5-1 TRBD1 TGCGCCAGCAGTTTTTCCGGGACAGGGGGCTACGAGCAGTACTTC CASSFSGTGGYEQYF
TRBJ2-3 . TRBV7-2 TRBD1 TGTGCCAGCAGCTCAGGGGGTTTTAGCACAGATACGCAGTATTTT CASSSGGFSTDTQYF
TRBJ2-3 . TRBV28 . TGTGCCAGCAGTTTTGTGATGACAGATACGCAGTATTTT CASSFVMTDTQYF
TRBJ1-2 . TRBV6-4 . TGTGCCAGCAGTGATAGCAGCTACACCTTC CASSDSSYTF
TRBJ2-2 once TRBV30 TRBD1 TGTGCCTGGAGTTCGGGACAGGGTACCTTAAAGTGGGAGCTGTTTTTT CAWSSGQGTLKWELFF
TRBJ2-3 . TRBV5-1 . TGCGCCAGCAGCCCTACGCTCACGCTAGCTCACACGCAGTATTTT CASSPTLTLAHTQYF
TRBJ2-2 . TRBV7-8 TRBD2 TGTGCCAGCAGCCCGTGGACTAGCGGGAACACCGGGGAGCTGTTTTTT CASSPWTSGNTGELFF
TRBJ1-2 . TRBV28 . TGTGCCAGCTCGCCAGGGTGGGACTATGGCTACACCTTC CASSPGWDYGYTF
TRBJ2-3 . TRBV11-2 . TGTGCCAGCAGCTTGGGGACGCATAGAAACACAGATACGCAGTATTTT CASSLGTHRNTDTQYF
TRBJ1-2 . TRBV7-2 . TGTGCCAGCAGCCCCCAAATAGGGCTTCTTAACTATGGCTACACCTTC CASSPQIGLLNYGYTF
TRBJ2-1 . TRBV28 . TGTGCCAGCAGTGGTCGTACCGGCTCCTACAATGAGCAGTTCTTC CASSGRTGSYNEQFF
TRBJ2-1 . TRBV2 TRBD2 TGTGCCAGCATCTATGGCGGGAGGATCAATGAGCAGTTCTTC CASIYGGRINEQFF
TRBJ2-5 . TRBV9 . TGTGCCAGCAGTGGCAGGGGGGAAGAGACCCAGTACTTC CASSGRGEETQYF
TRBJ2-6 . TRBV28 . TGTGCCACTGACCCCAAAGCTGGGGGGCGAGGAGGGGCCAACGTCCTGACTTTC CATDPKAGGRGGANVLTF
TRBJ2-6 once TRBV19 . TGTGCCAGTAGTAGCAGGGCAGGGGCCAACGTCCTGACTTTC CASSSRAGANVLTF
TRBJ2-7 . TRBV15 . TGTGCCACCAGCTTGAGAAGGAACTCGGGACTGAACTACGAGCAGTACTTC CATSLRRNSGLNYEQYF
TRBJ2-1 . TRBV28 . TGTGCCAGCGGGGGCGGCATATACAATGAGCAGTTCTTC CASGGGIYNEQFF
TRBJ1-5 . TRBV10-3 . TGTGCCATCAGTGGGTCAGGGGATCAGCCCCAGCATTTT CAISGSGDQPQHF
TRBJ2-3 . TRBV5-4 . TGTGCCAGCAGCTCCGAGGTACGCCCAGATACGCAGTATTTT CASSSEVRPDTQYF
TRBJ2-5 . TRBV4-2 . TGTGCCAGCAGCCAAGCGGGCAGGGGGTCGGTAGCGGCCCAAGAGACCCAGTACTTC CASSQAGRGSVAAQETQYF
TRBJ2-1 . TRBV7-3 . TGTGCCAGCAGCTCCGATCCAGCGAGACTCTACAATGAGCAGTTCTTC CASSSDPARLYNEQFF
TRBJ2-7 . TRBV9 . TGTGCCAGCAGCGGCCGGGCGAGGGACGAGCAGTACTTC CASSGRARDEQYF
TRBJ2-2 . TRBV11-2 . TGTGCCAGCAGCGGGGACTTTCCAGCGGGGGAGCTGTTTTTT CASSGDFPAGELFF
TRBJ2-1 once TRBV30 TRBD2 TGTGCCTGGAGTGTAATGGGCCGTAGCGGGAGGGCTAATGAGCAGTTCTTC CAWSVMGRSGRANEQFF
TRBJ2-4 . TRBV11-3 . TGTGCCAGCAGCTTAGAAGAGGAGGGCGGGGCCAAAAACATTCAGTACTTC CASSLEEEGGAKNIQYF
TRBJ2-3 . TRBV19 TRBD2 TGTGCCAGTAGTACTCTACTAGCGCCCGGGAAAGATACGCAGTATTTT CASSTLLAPGKDTQYF
TRBJ1-2 . TRBV5-4 . TGTGCCAGCAGCTCCACCATTGGGGGGCCCGGAGGCTACACCTTC CASSSTIGGPGGYTF
TRBJ1-5 . TRBV6-5 . TGTGCCAGCAGTGAGAGGGTAGACAATCAGCCCCAGCATTTT CASSERVDNQPQHF
TRBJ1-4 . TRBV27 TRBD1 TGTGCCAGCAGTTTCACAGCCCGGGACAGGGGGCCGTCTAATGAAAAACTGTTTTTT CASSFTARDRGPSNEKLFF
TRBJ2-5 . TRBV7-2 . TGTGCCAGCAGCTTAGTTAGTGGGGGAAAGACCCAGTACTTC CASSLVSGGKTQYF
TRBJ1-2 . TRBV28 . TGTGCCAGCCTTGCGAAGGGGAGAGGCGGCTACACCTTC CASLAKGRGGYTF
TRBJ2-1 . TRBV15 . TGTGCCACCAGCAGAGATTTCGGGGGACAGTTCTTC CATSRDFGGQFF